Here is one T cell receptor beta chain with its context. The data belong to a study of blood T cell repertoires in COVID-19. Study background: Acute-phase and convalescent COVID-19 samples originated in the United States, Italy and Spain. Nucleic acid was either cDNA or gDNA, and it came from T cells, B-cell-depleted T cells, or PBMCs.

The authors' processing: Amplification of reference gene primers provided the estimated nucleated cell counts. The data were produced by immunoSEQ multiplex PCR, yet TCRdb's version contains in-frame clones alone and is incomplete. Clone size and the V and J calls come from that table; the DNA yielded D and trimming. The data show under 95,000 clones, with over 70% seen just once and around 10% held by the top ten. Sequences were obtained from peripheral blood. This TCR was sampled from a man aged 50 to 60 with acute or convalescent COVID-19.

CDR3 amino acids: CASSFGQGWGYTF. CDR3 nucleotide sequence: TGTGCCAGCAGTTTCGGGCAGGGGTGGGGCTACACCTTC. The V call is TRBV28, the J call TRBJ1-2, with a possible D match to TRBD1 (6 bases). V was pared by 3 bases and J by 8 bases, with 13 bases between. Germline CDR1 and CDR2: MDHEN and SYDVKM. CDR3 length equals 13 residues.